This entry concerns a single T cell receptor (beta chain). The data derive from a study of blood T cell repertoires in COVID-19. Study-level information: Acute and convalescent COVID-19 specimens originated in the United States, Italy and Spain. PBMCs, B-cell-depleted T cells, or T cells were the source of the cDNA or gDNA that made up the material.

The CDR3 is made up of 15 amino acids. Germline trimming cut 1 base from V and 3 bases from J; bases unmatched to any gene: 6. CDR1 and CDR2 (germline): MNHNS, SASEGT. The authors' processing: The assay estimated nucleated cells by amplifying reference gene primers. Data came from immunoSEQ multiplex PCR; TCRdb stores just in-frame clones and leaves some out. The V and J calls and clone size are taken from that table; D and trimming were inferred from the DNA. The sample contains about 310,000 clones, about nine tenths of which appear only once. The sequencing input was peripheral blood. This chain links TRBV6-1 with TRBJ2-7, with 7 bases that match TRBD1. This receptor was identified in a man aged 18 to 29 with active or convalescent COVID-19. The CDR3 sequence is CASSEEAGGIYEQYF. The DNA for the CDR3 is TGTGCCAGCAGTGAAGAGGCAGGGGGAATCTACGAGCAGTACTTC.